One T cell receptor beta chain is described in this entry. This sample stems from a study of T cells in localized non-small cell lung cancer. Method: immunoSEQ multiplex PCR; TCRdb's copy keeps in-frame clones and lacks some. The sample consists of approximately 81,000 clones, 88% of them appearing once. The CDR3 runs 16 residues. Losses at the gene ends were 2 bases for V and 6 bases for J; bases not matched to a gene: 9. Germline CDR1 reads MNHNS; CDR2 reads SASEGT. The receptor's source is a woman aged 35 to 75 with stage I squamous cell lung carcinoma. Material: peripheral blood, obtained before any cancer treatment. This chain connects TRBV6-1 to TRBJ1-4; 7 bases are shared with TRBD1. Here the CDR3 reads CASSEMFEGADEKLFF. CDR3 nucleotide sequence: TGTGCCAGCAGTGAAATGTTCGAGGGGGCGGATGAAAAACTGTTTTTT.